A selection of T cell receptor beta chains follows, all from one sample in a study of post-analysis software for immune sequencing data. MiXCR, run by TCRdb on the PCR reads, gives a single entry per CDR3 protein. The repertoire has roughly 800,000 distinct CDR3 sequences, around 45% of them found once; the top ten carry 4.9%. Sequenced sample: blood. The receptors stem from a girl aged 5-17 years with multiple sclerosis. CDR3s include the opening cysteine and the closing phenylalanine or tryptophan. The D gene is left open where the match is weak. Clone size is not always given. Where it is, it says once, few, many or a class for expanded clones.

V gene,J gene,clone size,D gene,CDR3 protein,CDR3 DNA
TRBV9,TRBJ2-5,-,TRBD2,CASSDGLAGVGETQYF,TGTGCCAGCAGTGACGGACTAGCGGGAGTGGGAGAGACCCAGTACTTC
TRBV27,TRBJ2-1,-,TRBD2,CASSPRGGRAIEQFF,TGTGCCAGCAGTCCCCGCGGCGGGAGAGCTATTGAGCAGTTCTTC
TRBV9,TRBJ1-5,-,-,CASSAGLGQPQHF,TGTGCCAGCAGCGCAGGGTTGGGTCAGCCCCAGCATTTT
TRBV6-5,TRBJ1-1,few,-,CASRKDRISLGEAFF,TGTGCCAGCAGGAAAGACAGGATATCCTTAGGTGAAGCTTTCTTT
TRBV11-3,TRBJ2-1,few,TRBD2,CASSSRERGAYNEQFF,TGTGCCAGCAGCTCACGGGAGCGGGGGGCCTACAATGAGCAGTTCTTC
TRBV7-7,TRBJ2-1,-,TRBD2,CASSVGTSGPQFF,TGTGCTAGCAGCGTCGGGACTAGCGGGCCGCAGTTCTTC
TRBV5-1,TRBJ2-6,few,TRBD2,CASSLSPSGRSGANVLTF,TGCGCCAGCAGCTTGTCTCCTAGCGGGAGATCTGGGGCCAACGTCCTGACTTTC
TRBV7-8,TRBJ2-7,-,TRBD2,CASKTSGQYYEQYF,TGTGCCAGCAAGACTAGCGGCCAATACTACGAGCAGTACTTC
TRBV6-2/TRBV6-3,TRBJ2-7,few,-,CASSYGGTVEEQYF,TGTGCCAGCAGTTACGGCGGGACGGTTGAAGAGCAGTACTTC
TRBV27,TRBJ1-1,-,-,CASSTGQIGTEAFF,TGTGCCAGCAGTACAGGCCAGATTGGGACTGAAGCTTTCTTT
TRBV6-5,TRBJ2-7,few,-,CASSYGGTGGEQYF,TGTGCCAGCAGTTACGGGGGGACGGGCGGGGAGCAGTACTTC
TRBV3-1,TRBJ1-2,-,-,CASSQARESGYTF,TGTGCCAGTAGCCAAGCCAGGGAATCCGGCTACACCTTC
TRBV6-5,TRBJ2-7,-,-,CASSRAGTSYEQYF,TGTGCCAGCAGTAGGGCCGGGACCTCCTACGAGCAGTACTTC
TRBV7-2,TRBJ2-7,-,TRBD2,CASSSNPTSGIYEQYF,TGTGCCAGCAGCTCTAACCCGACTAGCGGGATCTACGAGCAGTACTTC
TRBV5-1,TRBJ2-1,few,TRBD2,CASSSSGRLGYNEQFF,TGCGCCAGCAGCTCTAGCGGGAGGCTTGGTTACAATGAGCAGTTCTTC
TRBV12-3/TRBV12-4,TRBJ2-7,-,-,CASSRDSNKQYF,TGTGCCAGCAGTCGAGACAGTAACAAGCAGTACTTC